These 20 T cell receptor beta chains came from one sample sequenced in a study of cytomegalovirus exposure and HLA in healthy donors. This PCR relied on a set of 60 Vbeta primers and 13 Jbeta primers. Profiling relied on immunoSEQ multiplex PCR, and the TCRdb table lists in-frame clones only, not all of them. The sample carries tens of thousands of clones, roughly 75% recorded once. Sequencing used PBMCs. The origin of the receptors is a middle-aged man in good health and CMV-seronegative.

This clone was observed a few times. Here the CDR3 reads CASSVGDRSQHF. CDR3 DNA: TGTGCCAGCAGCGTGGGAGACCGGTCCCAGCATTTT. The chain employs TRBV6-5 and TRBJ1-5; the D is unclear. Trimming shortened V by 6 bases and J by 11 bases, and 14 bases separated the two germline ends. CDR3 length: 12 amino acids. Germline lookup yields CDR1 MNHEY and CDR2 SVGAGI.

The rearrangement links TRBV9 to TRBJ1-1; 9 bases align to TRBD1. Per the germline V gene, CDR1 is SGDLS and CDR2 is YYNGEE. Trimming cost V 3 bases and J 4 bases; bases outside gene matches: 7. This CDR3 spans 15 amino acids. CDR3 sequence: CASSALVTGGTEAFF. For the CDR3, the DNA is TGTGCCAGCAGCGCGTTAGTGACAGGGGGCACTGAAGCTTTCTTT. The full variable domain, its missing parts supplied by reference TRBV9 and TRBJ1-1, is DSGVTQTPKHLITATGQRVTLRCSPRSGDLSVYWYQQSLDQGLQFLIQYYNGEERAKGNILERFSAQQFPDLHSELNLSSLELGDSALYFCASSALVTGGTEAFFGQGTRLTVV.

The chain carries TRBV30 and TRBJ2-7, with 13 bases lining up with TRBD2. Germline V CDR1 and CDR2: GTSNPN, SVGIG (reference sequence). After removal of 2 bases from V and 3 bases from J, the junction contained 13 bases not matched to a gene. This CDR3 has 18 residues. CDR3 sequence (DNA): TGTGCCTGGAGTCCCTCCGGACTAGCGGGAGCCTCCTACTACGAGCAGTACTTC. This translates into CAWSPSGLAGASYYEQYF.

The V call is TRBV28, the J call TRBJ1-2, with 8 bases that match TRBD1. The CDR3 consists of 14 residues. From germline, CDR1 is MDHEN and CDR2 SYDVKM. V shed 8 bases and J 4 bases; nucleotides not matched to a gene: 9. The CDR3 sequence is CASVQGAQPYGYTF. Written as DNA, the CDR3 is TGTGCCAGCGTCCAGGGGGCGCAGCCCTATGGCTACACCTTC.

The table lists this clone with a few counts. The DNA of the CDR3 is TGCGCCAGCAGCCTGGAGGAGGGCTTTGGCTACACCTTC. It codes for CASSLEEGFGYTF. The chain carries TRBV5-1 and TRBJ1-2; D unresolved. Deletions cut 4 bases from V and 7 bases from J, with 14 bases between. The CDR3 is 13 residues long. CDR1 and CDR2 (germline): SGHRS, YFSETQ.

This chain links TRBV19 with TRBJ1-5, with 10 bases that match TRBD1. Germline trimming cut 6 bases from V and 7 bases from J; bases unmatched to any gene: 3. This CDR3 is built from 13 residues. The germline V gene has CDR1 LNHDA and CDR2 SQIVND (reference sequence). CDR3 in DNA: TGTGCCAGTAGCAAGACAGGGGGCCAGCCCCAGCATTTT. Amino acid sequence: CASSKTGGQPQHF.

J is TRBJ1-5 and V is TRBV6-1; 7 bases fit TRBD1. Germline assignment: CDR1 MNHNS and CDR2 SASEGT. The ends lost 6 bases at V and 5 bases at J; junction bases unmatched: 7. The CDR3 has 14 amino acids. The CDR3 region is CASRDRVSYQPQHF. The CDR3 DNA follows: TGTGCCAGCAGAGACAGGGTCAGCTATCAGCCCCAGCATTTT.

The table lists this clone with a few counts. This chain connects TRBV28 to TRBJ1-4; the D gene is possibly TRBD1 (6 bases). Germline CDR1 reads MDHEN; CDR2 reads SYDVKM. Trimming stripped 4 bases from V and 8 bases from J, with 17 bases between. This CDR3 has 15 amino acids. The CDR3 sequence is CASSSAGAILEKLFF. In nucleotides, the CDR3 is TGTGCCAGCAGTTCGGCGGGGGCCATACTGGAAAAACTGTTTTTT.

J is TRBJ2-1 and V is TRBV5-1; D unclear. Trimming stripped 0 bases from V and 0 bases from J, with 7 bases between. This CDR3 has 15 amino acids. The germline CDR1 and CDR2 sequences are SGHRS and YFSETQ. The CDR3 DNA reads TGCGCCAGCAGCTTGGGCAAGAGCTCCTACAATGAGCAGTTCTTC. As protein: CASSLGKSSYNEQFF.

The rearrangement joins TRBV7-9 to TRBJ1-2, with 11 bases identical to TRBD1. This CDR3 is built from 17 residues. V was pared by 4 bases and J by 6 bases, with 13 bases of the junction left unmatched. CDR1 is SEHNR, CDR2 FQNEAQ, per germline (reference sequence). The DNA for the CDR3 is TGTGCCAGCAGCTCCCGGGACAGGGGGGAAAGGCAGCATGGCTACACCTTC. The encoded protein is CASSSRDRGERQHGYTF.

A few counts support this clone. The chain uses TRBV28 and TRBJ1-1, with D unclear. The CDR3 is 15 amino acids. The V end was cut by 5 bases, the J end by 6 bases, with 19 bases between. CDR1 and CDR2 from the germline V gene are MDHEN and SYDVKM. CDR3 sequence reads: CASSTSGGSSSEAFF. The CDR3, as DNA: TGTGCCAGCAGTACCTCCGGTGGCAGTAGCTCTGAAGCTTTCTTT.

This clone has a handful of counts. This sequence joins TRBV5-1 and TRBJ1-1; tentative D call: TRBD1 (5 bases). Germline assignment: CDR1 SGHRS and CDR2 YFSETQ. V was trimmed by 0 bases and J by 4 bases, leaving 10 bases between them. The CDR3 contains 14 residues. CDR3 in amino acids: CASSLGQGITEAFF. Here the CDR3 DNA reads TGCGCCAGCAGCTTGGGCCAGGGAATCACTGAAGCTTTCTTT.

The DNA for the CDR3 is TGTGCCAGCAGTAGACTGGAGGGGGAGACCCAGTACTTC. It yields the protein CASSRLEGETQYF. The V and J genes are TRBV6-6 and TRBJ2-5; D is possibly TRBD2 (6 bases). Germline-derived CDR1 and CDR2 are MNHNY and SVGAGI (reference sequence). The CDR3 runs to 13 residues. V lost 5 bases to trimming and J lost 5 bases, with 12 bases between them.

V and J are TRBV14 and TRBJ2-2; D is possibly TRBD2 (6 bases). Trimming cost V 4 bases and J 5 bases, with 11 bases left between them. Germline lookup yields CDR1 SGHDN and CDR2 FVKESK. The CDR3 is 14 residues long. CDR3 nucleotides: TGTGCCAGCAGCCTCGGGGGTTATACCGGGGAGCTGTTTTTT. This gives the protein CASSLGGYTGELFF.

This clone was seen once. The J gene is TRBJ1-2, the V gene TRBV28; 7 positions agree with TRBD1. The CDR3 is made up of 12 amino acids. Germline values: CDR1 MDHEN, CDR2 SYDVKM. V was pared by 10 bases and J by 4 bases, with 6 bases of the junction left unmatched. CDR3 bases: TGTGCCATTAAGGGGGCTAGCTATGGCTACACCTTC. Encoded protein: CAIKGASYGYTF.

J is TRBJ2-1 and V is TRBV5-1; D is possibly TRBD2 (6 bases). This CDR3 contains 14 residues. Germline assignment: CDR1 SGHRS and CDR2 YFSETQ. The ends were cut back, 5 bases at V and 5 bases at J, with 14 bases in the middle. This chain's CDR3 is CASRGLAKDNEQFF. CDR3 nucleotides: TGCGCCAGCAGAGGTCTAGCGAAGGACAATGAGCAGTTCTTC.

This clone has only a few counts. The chain combines TRBV5-6 with TRBJ1-1; D not resolved. The germline V and J ends were trimmed by 0 bases and 4 bases, with 10 bases remaining between them. Germline-derived CDR1 and CDR2 are SGHDT and YYEEEE. The CDR3 contains 14 residues. The CDR3 coding sequence is TGTGCCAGCAGCTTGGAAGACATGATCACTGAAGCTTTCTTT. Translated: CASSLEDMITEAFF.

This chain's CDR3 is CASRGTGSNQPQHF. DNA for the CDR3: TGTGCCAGTAGAGGGACAGGGAGCAATCAGCCCCAGCATTTT. The rearrangement uses TRBV19 and TRBJ1-5; 9 bases match TRBD1. V dropped 6 bases and J dropped 1; count of bases not matched to a gene: 1. The V gene's germline CDR1 is LNHDA and CDR2 SQIVND (reference sequence). The CDR3 has 14 residues.

The V gene is TRBV28, the J gene TRBJ1-5; maybe TRBD1 (6 bases). Germline-derived CDR1 and CDR2 are MDHEN and SYDVKM. The CDR3 covers 16 residues. The V end was cut by 0 bases, the J end by 2 bases, with 11 bases between. CDR3 sequence (DNA): TGTGCCAGCAGTTTATGGGGGGGGCGAGGCAATCAGCCCCAGCATTTT. It is translated as CASSLWGGRGNQPQHF. The full variable domain, in which reference TRBV28 and TRBJ1-5 provide the parts outside the CDR3, is DVKVTQSSRYLVKRTGEKVFLECVQDMDHENMFWYRQDPGLGLRLIYFSYDVKMKEKGDIPEGYSVSREKKERFSLILESASTNQTSMYLCASSLWGGRGNQPQHFGDGTRLSIL.

V and J are TRBV9 and TRBJ2-1; a possible D gene is TRBD1 (6 bases). V was shortened by 3 bases and J by 2 bases, with 18 bases between the two germline ends. CDR1 is SGDLS, CDR2 YYNGEE, per germline. The CDR3 is 17 residues long. The CDR3 bases are TGTGCCAGCAGCGCCAGCGGAGGACAGCACCCCTACAATGAGCAGTTCTTC. Its translation is CASSASGGQHPYNEQFF.